This T cell receptor (beta chain) comes out of a study of T-cell reconstitution after alpha-beta-depleted transplantation in children. Overall study findings and caveats: High day-60 TCRbeta diversity in some patients came from surviving recipient T cells and thymic progenitors. Newly made T cells mostly supplied T-cell counts and diversity one year after transplant. Where alpha-beta T cells came from about two months after transplant was reportedly several hundred expanded graft clones.

Researchers prepared the TCRbeta library using unique molecular identifiers, the study reports. TCRdb re-analysed the PCR reads in MiXCR, keeping a single row per CDR3 protein. The repertoire has about 250,000 distinct CDR3 sequences, 20% to 30% of them found once; the top ten carry about 5%. This clonotype was seen more than once but under ten times. The antigen is unknown. Trimming shortened V by 1 base and J by 2 bases, and 5 bases separated the two germline ends. CDR1 is MNHNS, CDR2 SASEGT, per germline. The CDR3 extends over 13 amino acids. This receptor was obtained from a female patient younger than 10 who had a stem cell transplant for congenital amegakaryocytic thrombocytopenia, so the T cells may come from the graft donor. V usage is TRBV6-1 and J usage is TRBJ2-5; D possibly corresponds to TRBD1 (5 bases). Sequenced here: PBMCs, mostly from graft donor cells, sampled 360 days after TCRalphabeta/CD19-depleted stem cell transplant. CDR3 bases: TGTGCCAGCAGTGAAGGACAGCAAGAGACCCAGTACTTC. Translation: CASSEGQQETQYF.